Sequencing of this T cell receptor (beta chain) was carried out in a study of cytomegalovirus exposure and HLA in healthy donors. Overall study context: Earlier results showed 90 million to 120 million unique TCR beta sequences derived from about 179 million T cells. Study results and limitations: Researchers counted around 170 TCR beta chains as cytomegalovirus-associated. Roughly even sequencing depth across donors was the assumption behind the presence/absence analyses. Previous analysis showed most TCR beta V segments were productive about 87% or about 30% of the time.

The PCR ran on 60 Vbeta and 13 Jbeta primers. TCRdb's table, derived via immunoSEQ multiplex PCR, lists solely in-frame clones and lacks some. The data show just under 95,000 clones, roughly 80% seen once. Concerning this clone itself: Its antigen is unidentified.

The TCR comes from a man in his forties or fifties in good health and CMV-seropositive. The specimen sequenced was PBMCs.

Here the CDR3 reads CASRQKDRGYEQYF. CDR3 nucleotide sequence: TGTGCCAGCAGGCAAAAAGACAGGGGATACGAGCAGTACTTC. V gene TRBV5-4 combines with J gene TRBJ2-7; 8 bases match TRBD1. Germline V gene data show CDR1 as SGHNT and CDR2 as YYREEE (reference sequence). The ends lost 5 bases at V and 4 bases at J; junction bases unmatched: 8. The CDR3 is made up of 14 amino acids.